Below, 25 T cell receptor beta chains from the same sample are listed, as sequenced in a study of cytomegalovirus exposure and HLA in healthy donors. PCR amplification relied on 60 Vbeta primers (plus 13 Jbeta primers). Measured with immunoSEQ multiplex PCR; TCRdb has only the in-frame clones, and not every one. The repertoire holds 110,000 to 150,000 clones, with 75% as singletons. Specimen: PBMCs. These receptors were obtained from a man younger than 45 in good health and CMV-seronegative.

The DNA of the CDR3 is TGTGCCTGGTCAGGGGGTGTGAGCCACACCGGGGAGCTGTTTTTT. Translating it yields CAWSGGVSHTGELFF. The chain couples TRBV30 to TRBJ2-2, with 7 bases aligning to TRBD1. Germline assignment: CDR1 GTSNPN and CDR2 SVGIG (reference sequence). The CDR3 length is 15 residues. V dropped 5 bases and J dropped 3; count of bases not matched to a gene: 9.

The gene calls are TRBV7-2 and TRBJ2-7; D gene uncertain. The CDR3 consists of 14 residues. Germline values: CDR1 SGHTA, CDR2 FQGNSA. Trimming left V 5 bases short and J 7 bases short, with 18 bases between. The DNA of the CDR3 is TGTGCCAGCAGCCCAGAGCCCGAGGATGGGGAGCAGTACTTC. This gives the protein CASSPEPEDGEQYF.

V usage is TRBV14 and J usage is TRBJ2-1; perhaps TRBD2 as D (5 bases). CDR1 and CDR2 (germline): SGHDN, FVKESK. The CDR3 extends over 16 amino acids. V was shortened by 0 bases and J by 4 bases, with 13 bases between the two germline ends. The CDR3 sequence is CASSQDRGNHYNEQFF. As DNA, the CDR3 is TGTGCCAGCAGCCAAGATCGGGGAAACCATTACAATGAGCAGTTCTTC.

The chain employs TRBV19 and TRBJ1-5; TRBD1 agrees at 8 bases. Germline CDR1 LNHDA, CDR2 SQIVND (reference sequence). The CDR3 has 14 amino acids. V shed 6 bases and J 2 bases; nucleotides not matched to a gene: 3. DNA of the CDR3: TGTGCCAGTAGGACGGACAGGGGCAATCAGCCCCAGCATTTT. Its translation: CASRTDRGNQPQHF.

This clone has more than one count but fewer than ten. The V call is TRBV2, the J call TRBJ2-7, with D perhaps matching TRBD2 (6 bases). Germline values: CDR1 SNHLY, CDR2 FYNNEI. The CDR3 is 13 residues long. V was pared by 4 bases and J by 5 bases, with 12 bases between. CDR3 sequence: CASSVGWGDEQYF. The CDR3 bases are TGTGCCAGCAGTGTGGGATGGGGGGACGAGCAGTACTTC.

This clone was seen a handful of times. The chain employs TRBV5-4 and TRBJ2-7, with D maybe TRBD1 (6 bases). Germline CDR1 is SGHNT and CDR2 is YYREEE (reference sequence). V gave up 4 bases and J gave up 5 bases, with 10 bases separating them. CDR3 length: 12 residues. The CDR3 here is CASSVYRDEQYF. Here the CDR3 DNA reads TGTGCCAGCAGCGTCTACAGGGACGAGCAGTACTTC.

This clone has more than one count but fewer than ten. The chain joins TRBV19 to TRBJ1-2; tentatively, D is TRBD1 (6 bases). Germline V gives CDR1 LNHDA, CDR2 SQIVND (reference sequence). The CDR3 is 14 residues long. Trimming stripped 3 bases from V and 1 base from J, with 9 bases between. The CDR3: CASSIGRGNYGYTF. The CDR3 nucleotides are TGTGCCAGTAGTATCGGCAGGGGTAACTATGGCTACACCTTC.

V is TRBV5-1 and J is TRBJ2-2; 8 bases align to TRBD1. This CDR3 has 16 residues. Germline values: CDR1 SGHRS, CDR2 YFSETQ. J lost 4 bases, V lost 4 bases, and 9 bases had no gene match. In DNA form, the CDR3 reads TGCGCCAGCAGCCCGCGGACAGGGCAGGGCACCGGGGAGCTGTTTTTT. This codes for CASSPRTGQGTGELFF.

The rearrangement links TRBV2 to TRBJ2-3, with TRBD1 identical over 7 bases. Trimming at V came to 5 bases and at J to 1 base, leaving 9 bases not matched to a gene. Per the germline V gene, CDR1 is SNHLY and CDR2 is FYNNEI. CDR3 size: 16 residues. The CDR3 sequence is CASSRQGEPGTDTQYF. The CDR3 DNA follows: TGTGCCAGCAGTCGTCAGGGGGAACCGGGCACAGATACGCAGTATTTT. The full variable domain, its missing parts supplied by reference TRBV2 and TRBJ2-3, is EPEVTQTPSHQVTQMGQEVILRCVPISNHLYFYWYRQILGQKVEFLVSFYNNEISEKSEIFDDQFSVERPDGSNFTLKIRSTKLEDSAMYFCASSRQGEPGTDTQYFGPGTRLTVL.

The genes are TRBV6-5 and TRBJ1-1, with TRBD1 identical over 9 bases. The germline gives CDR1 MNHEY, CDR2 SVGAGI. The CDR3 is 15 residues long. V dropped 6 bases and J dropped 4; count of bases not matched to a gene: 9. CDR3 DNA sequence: TGTGCCAGCAGAAATGGACAGGGGTCATCCACTGAAGCTTTCTTT. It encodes CASRNGQGSSTEAFF.

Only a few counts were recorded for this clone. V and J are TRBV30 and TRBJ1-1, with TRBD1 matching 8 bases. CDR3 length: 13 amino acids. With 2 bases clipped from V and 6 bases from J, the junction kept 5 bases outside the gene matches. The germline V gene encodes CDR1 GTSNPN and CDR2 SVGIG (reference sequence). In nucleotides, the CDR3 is TGTGCCTGGAGTCAACAGGGGGGGTCTGAAGCTTTCTTT. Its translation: CAWSQQGGSEAFF.

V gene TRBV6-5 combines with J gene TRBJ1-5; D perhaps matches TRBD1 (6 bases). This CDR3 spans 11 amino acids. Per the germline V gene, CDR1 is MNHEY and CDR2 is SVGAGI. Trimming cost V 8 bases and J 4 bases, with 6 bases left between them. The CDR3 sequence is CASQGNQPQHF. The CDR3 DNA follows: TGTGCCAGCCAGGGGAATCAGCCCCAGCATTTT.

The CDR3: CASSEGLNTQYF. The CDR3 nucleotides are TGTGCCAGCAGTGAGGGGCTTAATACGCAGTATTTT. The J gene is TRBJ2-3, the V gene TRBV2; D is perhaps TRBD1 (5 bases). Germline assignment: CDR1 SNHLY and CDR2 FYNNEI. Trimming removed 3 bases at V and 7 bases at J, with 8 bases between. This CDR3 has 12 amino acids.

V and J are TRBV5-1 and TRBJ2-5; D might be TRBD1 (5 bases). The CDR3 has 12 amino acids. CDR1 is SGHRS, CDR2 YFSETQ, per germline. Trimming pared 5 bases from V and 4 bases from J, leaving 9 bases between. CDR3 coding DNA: TGCGCCAGCAGGACAGACGGAGAGACCCAGTACTTC. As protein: CASRTDGETQYF.

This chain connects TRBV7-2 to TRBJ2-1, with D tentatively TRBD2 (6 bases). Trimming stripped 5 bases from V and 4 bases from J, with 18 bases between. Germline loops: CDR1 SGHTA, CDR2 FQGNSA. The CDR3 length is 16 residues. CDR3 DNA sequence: TGTGCCAGCAGCACGACTAGAAGTAGGGCTTACAATGAGCAGTTCTTC. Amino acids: CASSTTRSRAYNEQFF.

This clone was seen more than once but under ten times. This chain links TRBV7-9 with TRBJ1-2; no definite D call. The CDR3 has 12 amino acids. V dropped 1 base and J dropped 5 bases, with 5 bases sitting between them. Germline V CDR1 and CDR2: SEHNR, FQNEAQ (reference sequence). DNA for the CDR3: TGTGCCAGCAGCTTAGATCAATATGGCTACACCTTC. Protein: CASSLDQYGYTF.

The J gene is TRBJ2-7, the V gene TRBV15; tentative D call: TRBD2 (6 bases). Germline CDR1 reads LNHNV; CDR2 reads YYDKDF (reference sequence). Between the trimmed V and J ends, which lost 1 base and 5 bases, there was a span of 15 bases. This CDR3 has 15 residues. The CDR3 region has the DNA TGTGCCACCAGCAGAGGCCGGGAGTACATCCACGAGCAGTACTTC. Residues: CATSRGREYIHEQYF.

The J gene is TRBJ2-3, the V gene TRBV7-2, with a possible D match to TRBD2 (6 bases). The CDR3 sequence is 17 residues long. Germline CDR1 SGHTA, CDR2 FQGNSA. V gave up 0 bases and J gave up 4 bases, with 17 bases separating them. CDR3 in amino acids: CASSLAGTPAGADTQYF. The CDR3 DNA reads TGTGCCAGCAGCTTAGCCGGGACTCCCGCTGGGGCAGATACGCAGTATTTT.

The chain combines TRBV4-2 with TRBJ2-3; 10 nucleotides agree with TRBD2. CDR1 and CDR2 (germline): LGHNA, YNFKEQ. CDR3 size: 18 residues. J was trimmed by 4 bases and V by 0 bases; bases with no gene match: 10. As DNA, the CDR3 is TGTGCCAGCAGCCAAGATCAGGGAGCTAGCGGGGGTGCAGATACGCAGTATTTT. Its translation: CASSQDQGASGGADTQYF.

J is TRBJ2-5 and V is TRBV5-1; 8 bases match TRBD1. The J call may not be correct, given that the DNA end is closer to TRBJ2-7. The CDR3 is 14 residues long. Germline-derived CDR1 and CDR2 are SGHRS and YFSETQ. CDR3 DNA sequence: TGCGCCAGCAGCACGCAGGGGGCAATCTACGAGCAGTACTTC. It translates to CASSTQGAIYEQYF.

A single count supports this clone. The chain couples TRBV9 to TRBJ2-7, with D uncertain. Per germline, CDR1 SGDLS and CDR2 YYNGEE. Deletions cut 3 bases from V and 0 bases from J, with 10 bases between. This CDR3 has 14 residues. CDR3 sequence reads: CASSAGDPSYEQYF. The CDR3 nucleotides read TGTGCCAGCAGCGCAGGTGATCCCTCCTACGAGCAGTACTTC.

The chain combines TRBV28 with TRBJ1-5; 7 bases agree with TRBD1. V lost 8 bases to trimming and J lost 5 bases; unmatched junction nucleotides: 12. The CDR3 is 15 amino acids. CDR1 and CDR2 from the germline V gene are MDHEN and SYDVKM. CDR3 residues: CASAGGEAFDQPQHF. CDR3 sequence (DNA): TGTGCCAGCGCAGGGGGTGAGGCTTTCGATCAGCCCCAGCATTTT.

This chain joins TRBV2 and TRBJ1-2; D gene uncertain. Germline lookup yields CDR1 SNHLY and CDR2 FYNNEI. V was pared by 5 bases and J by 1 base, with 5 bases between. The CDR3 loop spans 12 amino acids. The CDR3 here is CASSFHNYGYTF. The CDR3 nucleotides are TGTGCCAGCAGTTTCCATAACTATGGCTACACCTTC.

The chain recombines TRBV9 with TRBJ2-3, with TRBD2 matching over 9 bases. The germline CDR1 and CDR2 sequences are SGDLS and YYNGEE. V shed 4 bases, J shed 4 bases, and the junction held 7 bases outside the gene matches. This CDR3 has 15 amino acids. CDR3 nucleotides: TGTGCCAGCAGCTCCAGTAGCGGGAGCCCAGATACGCAGTATTTT. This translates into CASSSSSGSPDTQYF.

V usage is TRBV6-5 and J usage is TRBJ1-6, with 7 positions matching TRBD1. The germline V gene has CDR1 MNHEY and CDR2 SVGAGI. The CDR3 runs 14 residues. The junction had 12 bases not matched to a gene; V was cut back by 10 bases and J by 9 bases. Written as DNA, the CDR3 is TGTGCCACCGATTCAGGGGGTGGAGGTTCACCCCTCCACTTT. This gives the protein CATDSGGGGSPLHF.